Listed here are 8 T cell receptor beta chains from one sample, sequenced in a study of response to subunit inactivated influenza vaccine. TCRdb analysed the RT-PCR reads with MiXCR anew, one entry per CDR3 protein. The sample lists fewer than 800,000 distinct CDR3 sequences, approximately 14% occurring once. The sequencing used PBMCs from blood, collected approximately 13 days after vaccination. The receptors shown here come from a man in his forties or fifties who received an inactivated influenza vaccine.

This clonotype turned up a few times. The chain links TRBV3-1 to TRBJ2-1; 7 bases are shared with TRBD2. This CDR3 is built from 17 residues. The V segment lost 0 bases and the J segment 3 bases; nucleotides outside the gene matches: 8. The germline gives CDR1 LGHDT, CDR2 YNNKEL (reference sequence). The CDR3 sequence is CASSQEEGTTLYNEQFF. DNA of the CDR3: TGTGCCAGCAGCCAAGAGGAGGGGACTACCCTCTACAATGAGCAGTTCTTC.

The V gene is TRBV6-1, the J gene TRBJ2-1; D unresolved. V was shortened by 3 bases and J by 0 bases, with 12 bases between the two germline ends. The CDR3 consists of 16 residues. Germline V gene sequence: CDR1 MNHNS, CDR2 SASEGT. DNA for the CDR3: TGTGCCAGCAGTGACCACCGTAGTTACTCCTACAATGAGCAGTTCTTC. Amino acids: CASSDHRSYSYNEQFF.

CDR3 nucleotides: TGTGCCAGCAGCAACCAATTCTACGAGCAGTACTTC. Its translation is CASSNQFYEQYF. The chain is built from TRBV5-6 and TRBJ2-7; no reliable D call. The germline CDR1 and CDR2 sequences are SGHDT and YYEEEE. This CDR3 has 12 residues. V was cut by 4 bases and J by 3 bases, with 8 bases left in between.

This clonotype showed up just a few times. The rearrangement joins TRBV2 to TRBJ2-5, with D perhaps matching TRBD1 (5 bases). V was trimmed by 5 bases and J by 4 bases, leaving 11 bases between them. Germline V gene sequence: CDR1 SNHLY, CDR2 FYNNEI. The CDR3 is made up of 13 amino acids. The CDR3 sequence is CASSLLDIETQYF. For the CDR3, the DNA is TGTGCCAGCAGTCTACTGGACATAGAGACCCAGTACTTC.

This clonotype has a handful of counts. This chain joins TRBV4-2 and TRBJ1-5; 7 bases agree with TRBD1. The CDR3 sequence is 16 residues long. Unmatched junction bases numbered 4, after V lost 0 bases and J lost 2 bases. Germline CDR1 and CDR2: LGHNA and YNFKEQ. The CDR3 coding sequence is TGTGCCAGCAGCCAAGACACAGGGGAGGGCAATCAGCCCCAGCATTTT. Translation gives CASSQDTGEGNQPQHF.

This clonotype has a handful of counts. The V call is TRBV6-1, the J call TRBJ2-1; no reliable D call. Germline values: CDR1 MNHNS, CDR2 SASEGT. V gave up 5 bases and J gave up 5 bases, with 16 bases separating them. This CDR3 has 15 residues. The CDR3 coding sequence is TGTGCCAGCAGTCGAACCACCACACTACACAATGAGCAGTTCTTC. Translated: CASSRTTTLHNEQFF.

This clonotype has only a few counts. This chain uses TRBV20-1 with TRBJ2-3; unclear D gene. Between the trimmed V and J ends, which lost 2 bases and 3 bases, there was a span of 18 bases. The CDR3 totals 16 residues. CDR1 and CDR2 (germline): DFQATT, SNEGSKA (reference sequence). DNA of the CDR3: TGCAGTGCTAGAAGCCGGGCGGTTTACCGAACAGATACGCAGTATTTT. Translating it yields CSARSRAVYRTDTQYF.

The chain has TRBV5-1 and TRBJ2-1, with 8 bases identical to TRBD2. In germline, CDR1 is SGHRS, CDR2 YFSETQ. J lost 7 bases, V lost 7 bases, and 13 bases had no gene match. There are 15 residues in the CDR3. The CDR3 sequence is CASGTRAGGGNEQFF. CDR3 nucleotides: TGCGCCAGCGGTACCCGGGCGGGAGGAGGTAATGAGCAGTTCTTC.